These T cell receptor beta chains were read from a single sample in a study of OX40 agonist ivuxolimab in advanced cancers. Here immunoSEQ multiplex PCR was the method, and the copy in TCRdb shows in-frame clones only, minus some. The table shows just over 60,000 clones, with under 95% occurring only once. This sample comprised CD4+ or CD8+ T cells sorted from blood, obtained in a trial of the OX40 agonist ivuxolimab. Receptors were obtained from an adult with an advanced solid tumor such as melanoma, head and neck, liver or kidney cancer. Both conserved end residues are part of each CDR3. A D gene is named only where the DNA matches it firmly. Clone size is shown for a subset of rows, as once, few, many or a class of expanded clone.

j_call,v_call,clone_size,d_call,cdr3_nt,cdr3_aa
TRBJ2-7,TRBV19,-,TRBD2,TGTGCCAGTAGTATGGGACTAGCGAAGTACGAGCAGTACTTC,CASSMGLAKYEQYF
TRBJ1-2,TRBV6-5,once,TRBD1,TGTGCCAGCAGTTACGGGACAGGGGGCAATGGCTACACCTTC,CASSYGTGGNGYTF
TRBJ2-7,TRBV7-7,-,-,TGTGCCAGCAGCTTCGGGTCCTCCTACGAGCAGTACTTC,CASSFGSSYEQYF
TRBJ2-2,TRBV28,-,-,TGTGCCAGCAGTTTTGCTGGGACCGGGGAGCTGTTTTTT,CASSFAGTGELFF
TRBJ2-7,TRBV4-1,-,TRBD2,TGCGCCAGCAGCCAAGGGCGGGGGACTAGCGGGAGATACAACGGCTTCTACTTC,CASSQGRGTSGRYNGFYF
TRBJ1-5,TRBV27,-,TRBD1,TGTGCCAGCAGTTTATCCGGACAGGGGTACAATCAGCCCCAGCATTTT,CASSLSGQGYNQPQHF
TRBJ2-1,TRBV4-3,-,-,TGCGCCAGCAGCCAAGAATACGGCCTAGCCGCCAATGAGCAGTTCTTC,CASSQEYGLAANEQFF
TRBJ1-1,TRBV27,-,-,TGTGCCAGCAGTTTGGTACAGGGTAACACTGAAGCTTTCTTT,CASSLVQGNTEAFF
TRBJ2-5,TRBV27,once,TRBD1,TGTGCCAGCAGTCCCTTAGGGACAGGGAAGGAGACCCAGTACTTC,CASSPLGTGKETQYF
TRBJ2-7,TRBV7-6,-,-,TGTGCCAGCAGCCCGCGGGTGGACCGAGGCGACGAGCAGTACTTC,CASSPRVDRGDEQYF
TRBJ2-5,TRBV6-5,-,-,TGTGCCAGCAGTTACTCGATGTCAGGGCAAGAGACCCAGTACTTC,CASSYSMSGQETQYF
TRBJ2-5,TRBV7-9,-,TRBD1,TGTGCCAGCAGCCTGAGACAGGGGGCCCGGGAGACCCAGTACTTC,CASSLRQGARETQYF
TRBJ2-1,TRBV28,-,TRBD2,TGTGCCAGCAGTTTTTGGGGCCTAGCGGGATACAATGAGCAGTTCTTC,CASSFWGLAGYNEQFF
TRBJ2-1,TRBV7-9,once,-,TGTGCCAGCAGCTTACTAGTACAGGAAGTCAATGAGCAGTTCTTC,CASSLLVQEVNEQFF
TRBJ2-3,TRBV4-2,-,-,TGTGCCAGCAGCCAAGAGGGGTCAGTCACAGATACGCAGTATTTT,CASSQEGSVTDTQYF
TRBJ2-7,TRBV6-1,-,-,TGTGCCAGCGGGATCGGGATGATAACGTACTTC,CASGIGMITYF
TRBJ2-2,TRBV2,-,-,TGTGCCAGCAGTGAAGGATTGATAGCTGGCACCGGGGAGCTGTTTTTT,CASSEGLIAGTGELFF
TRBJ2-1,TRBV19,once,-,TGTGCCAGTACGGGGGTAACCTACAATGAGCAGTTCTTC,CASTGVTYNEQFF